This paragraph reports one T cell receptor beta chain. The target antigen is unknown. CDR3 length: 14 residues. V shed 7 bases and J shed 1 base, with 13 bases lying between them. Germline CDR1 reads PRHDT; CDR2 reads FYEKMQ (reference sequence). Method: immunoSEQ multiplex PCR; TCRdb's copy keeps in-frame clones and lacks some. The table lists around 13,000 clones, 70% to 85% of them singletons. This entry is derived from a study of lymphopenia after photon versus proton radiotherapy. Study-wide findings and caveats: Larger post-nadir TCR diversity loss correlated inversely with survival in deceased patients. Oligoclonal CD8+ Temra expansion after nadir drove photon patients' diversity drop.

This specimen consisted of peripheral blood, obtained from a patient treated with photon-based radiotherapy. The receptor comes from a middle-aged man with gastric cancer. J is TRBJ2-5 and V is TRBV13; D call uncertain. CDR3 region: CASKKSTFQETQYF. CDR3 bases: TGTGCCAGCAAAAAAAGTACCTTCCAAGAGACCCAGTACTTC.